This entry lists 6 T cell receptor beta chains sequenced from one sample in a study of response to subunit inactivated influenza vaccine (dated by TCRdb to 2017 to 2018). The method behind the library was RT-PCR. Sequencer: Illumina HiSeq 2500. TCRdb applied fastp at Q25 and MiXCR to the public reads, then kept only in-frame beta chains. Every distinct CDR3 protein forms one entry, paired with its most common genes and DNA. This sample has over 150,000 distinct CDR3 sequences in its table, and about 10% of those were observed once. About 40% of the sample comes from the top ten. This specimen was CD8+ T cells sorted from PBMCs, taken roughly 24 months after vaccination. The receptors were gathered from a man between 50 and 69 years old who received an inactivated influenza vaccine. Donor details come from another sample of the same person, matched by shared clones.

The rearrangement joins TRBV9 to TRBJ2-7; 10 positions match TRBD2. The V gene's germline CDR1 is SGDLS and CDR2 YYNGEE. V trimming: 1 base; J trimming: 2 bases; junction bases outside the gene matches: 9. The CDR3 length is 17 residues. The CDR3, as DNA: TGTGCCAGCAGCGTATCCCCCGAGCGGGAGGGTACCTACGAGCAGTACTTC. It is translated as CASSVSPEREGTYEQYF.

This rearrangement joins TRBV12-3 or TRBV12-4 to TRBJ1-2; D ambiguous. V was cut by 7 bases and J by 2 bases, with 17 bases left in between. CDR3 length: 15 amino acids. CDR3: CASTPSMPGNYGYTF. CDR3 nucleotide sequence: TGTGCCAGCACCCCATCCATGCCGGGGAACTATGGCTACACCTTC.

The rearrangement uses TRBV6-2 or TRBV6-3 and TRBJ2-1; no firm D call. Germline CDR1 MNHEY, CDR2 SVGEGT. The length of the CDR3 is 15 residues. V was clipped by 2 bases and J by 0 bases, with 8 bases between them. CDR3 nucleotides: TGTGCCAGCAGTTACGACGCAAGCTCCTACAATGAGCAGTTCTTC. This gives the protein CASSYDASSYNEQFF.

There are a few counts of this clonotype. The chain links TRBV19 to TRBJ2-3, with D perhaps matching TRBD2 (7 bases). CDR1 is LNHDA, CDR2 SQIVND, per germline (reference sequence). CDR3 size: 15 residues. V shed 5 bases and J shed 2 bases, with 14 bases lying between them. The CDR3 region has the DNA TGTGCCAGTAGTCTTCGGGGGGCCGACACAGATACGCAGTATTTT. Amino acids: CASSLRGADTDTQYF. Looking up the rest from reference TRBV19 and TRBJ2-3 gives the full variable domain: DGGITQSPKYLFRKEGQNVTLSCEQNLNHDAMYWYRQDPGQGLRLIYYSQIVNDFQKGDIAEGYSVSREKKESFPLTVTSAQKNPTAFYLCASSLRGADTDTQYFGPGTRLTVL.

A few counts support this clonotype. V and J are TRBV29-1 and TRBJ2-7, with 10 positions matching TRBD1. Trimming at V came to 0 bases and at J to 4 bases, leaving 6 bases not matched to a gene. The V gene's germline CDR1 is SQVTM and CDR2 ANQGSEA. This CDR3 has 15 residues. The DNA of the CDR3 is TGCAGCGTTGAAGAGTGGGACAGGGGTGGATACGAGCAGTACTTC. It codes for CSVEEWDRGGYEQYF.

The chain recombines TRBV24-1 with TRBJ2-1, with D hard to call. The CDR3 runs 14 residues. Trimming pared 3 bases from V and 6 bases from J, leaving 11 bases between. Germline V gives CDR1 KGHDR, CDR2 SFDVKD. CDR3 amino acids: CATSDPLGRNEQFF. Written as DNA, the CDR3 is TGTGCCACCAGTGATCCGCTAGGGCGCAATGAGCAGTTCTTC.